The clone carrying this T cell receptor beta chain was detected a few times. The target antigen is unknown. It was with a sample-barcoded 5' primer and a J-beta primer mix that a second PCR of roughly 7 to 12 cycles was run. TCRdb used MiXCR to reprocess the 5' RACE reads, holding one entry per CDR3 protein. The sample carries over a million distinct CDR3 sequences, roughly 43% recorded once. The entry originates in a study of blood T cells in healthy people across ages. Study-wide points: Estimates of diversity drawn from one million T cells were considered underestimates.

Germline V gene sequence: CDR1 MGHDK, CDR2 SYGVNS. Trimming left V 6 bases short and J 7 bases short, with 22 bases between. The CDR3 is 15 residues long. Sequencing used blood. The chain combines TRBV25-1 with TRBJ2-7; perhaps TRBD1 as D (5 bases). The receptor was derived from a woman in her late teens or twenties in good health. CDR3: CASSPTTGPSGEQYF. CDR3 nucleotide sequence: TGTGCCAGCAGCCCCACCACAGGTCCGTCTGGAGAGCAGTACTTC.